A single T cell receptor (beta chain) is shown here with its context. The antigen is undetermined. This record comes from a study of OX40 agonist ivuxolimab in advanced cancers. Overall study: Ivuxolimab, an agonist antibody against OX40 (CD134), was given to patients. Findings and limits, study-wide: CD8+ T cells showed, on average, more clonal expansion than CD4+ cells. Clonal expansion in partial responders at 0.1-3.0 mg/kg ranked among the lowest. Dose levels from 0.1 to 3.0 mg/kg saw CD4+ and CD8+ blood T cells expand clonally by week 6.

The CDR3 is made up of 14 amino acids. Trimming removed 4 bases from V and 7 bases from J; junction bases left unmatched: 6. Germline lookup yields CDR1 MGHRA and CDR2 YSYEKL. This table comes from immunoSEQ multiplex PCR, and its TCRdb copy is limited to in-frame clones, with some not included. The table has tens of thousands of clones, about 92% seen once. The source material was CD4+ or CD8+ T cells sorted from blood, sampled in a trial of the OX40 agonist ivuxolimab. This TCR derives from an adult with an advanced solid tumor such as melanoma, head and neck, liver or kidney cancer. The chain is built from TRBV4-1 and TRBJ2-1, with 8 bases lining up with TRBD1. CDR3 loop: CASSLDRGPNEQFF. As DNA, the CDR3 is TGCGCCAGCAGCCTAGACAGGGGTCCAAATGAGCAGTTCTTC.